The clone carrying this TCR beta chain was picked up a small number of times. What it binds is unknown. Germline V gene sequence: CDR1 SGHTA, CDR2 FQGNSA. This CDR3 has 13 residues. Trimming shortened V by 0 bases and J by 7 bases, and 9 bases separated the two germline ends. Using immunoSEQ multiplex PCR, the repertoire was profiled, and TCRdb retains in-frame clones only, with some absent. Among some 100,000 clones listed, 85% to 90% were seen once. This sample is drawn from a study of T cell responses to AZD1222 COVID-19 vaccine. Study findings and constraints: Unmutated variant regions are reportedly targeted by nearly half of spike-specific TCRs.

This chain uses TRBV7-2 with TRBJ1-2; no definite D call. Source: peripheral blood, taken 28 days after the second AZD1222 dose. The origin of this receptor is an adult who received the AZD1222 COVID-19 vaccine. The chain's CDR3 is CASSLAISGGYTF. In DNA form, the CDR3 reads TGTGCCAGCAGCTTAGCGATCAGCGGTGGCTACACCTTC.